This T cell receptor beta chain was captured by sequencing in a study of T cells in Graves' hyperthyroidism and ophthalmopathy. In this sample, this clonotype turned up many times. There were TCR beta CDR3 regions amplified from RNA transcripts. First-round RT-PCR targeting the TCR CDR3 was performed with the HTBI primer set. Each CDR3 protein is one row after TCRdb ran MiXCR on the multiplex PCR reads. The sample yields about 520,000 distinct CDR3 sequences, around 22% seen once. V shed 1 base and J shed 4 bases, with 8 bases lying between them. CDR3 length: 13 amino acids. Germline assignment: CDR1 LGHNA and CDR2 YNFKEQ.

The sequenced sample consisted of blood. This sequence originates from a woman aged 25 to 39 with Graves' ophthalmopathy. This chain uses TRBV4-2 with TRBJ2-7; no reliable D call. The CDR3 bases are TGTGCCAGCAGCCAAGCGGAGAAATACGAGCAGTACTTC. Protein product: CASSQAEKYEQYF.